Here is one TCR beta chain with its context. The count of this clone is one. It has no known antigen specificity. Per-base quality was not reported, and no clone a single base away is much larger than it. Library prep was done by the immunoSEQ multiplex PCR assay. The multiplex PCR relied on a mix of 60 forward primers for TCR Vbeta segments and 13 reverse primers for TCR Jbeta segments. The CDR3 region of rearranged TCR beta genes was amplified from genomic DNA with a multiplex PCR assay. On the Illumina HiSeq System, the amplified TCR beta libraries were sequenced as 87-base-pair reads. Per the original workflow: Across the 640 or so repertoires, a later analysis counted 80 million or so unique TCR beta chains, around 11 million of which were shared by at least two donors. To remove PCR and sequencing errors, raw reads were error-corrected and collapsed into unique sequences using a nearest-neighbor algorithm that merged closely related sequences. V, D and J gene segments were assigned by aligning CDR3 sequences to IMGT reference sequences. Each retained sequence needed at least a six-nucleotide match to both a V gene segment and a J gene segment. Rearrangements were classified as productive when the CDR3 lacked stop codons and remained in frame with V and J, and all other rearrangements were classified as non-productive. Following IMGT convention, CDR3 was defined as the stretch from the second conserved V-encoded cysteine up to the conserved J-encoded phenylalanine. The earlier analysis of roughly 590 of the donors excluded sequences that lacked an unambiguous match to a single V gene segment. In an earlier analysis of 587 of the donors, V segments were called functional above 56.7% productive rearrangements and were called segregating when the between-donor standard deviation exceeded 5%. A statistical classification framework was developed to diagnose cytomegalovirus status using the catalog of TCR beta chain sequences. In a later analysis, V and J genes were assigned by comparing TCR nucleotide sequences against IMGT/GENE-DB human TR gene sequences. Using the TCRdist pipeline, a later analysis assigned CDR3 sequences along with most-parsimonious VDJ recombination scenarios. In a later analysis, each TCR beta chain was defined by its CDR3 amino acid sequence together with its V-gene family, and reads lacking a unique V-gene family were excluded. As a way to deal with suspected cross-contamination and a sequencing artifact, a later analysis dropped 450 to 700 nucleotide sequences that were highly shared and had low generation probability. In a later analysis, a clonal expansion index for each public chain was calculated from normalized within-repertoire ranks of inferred template counts. In a later analysis, generation probabilities were computed with a VDJ recombination model fitted to out-of-frame rearrangements, and the resulting probabilities were checked against IGoR. In a later analysis, TCR-TCR, TCR-HLA and TCR-CMV co-occurrence was scored with hypergeometric tests, and a repertoire-size bias correction was applied to TCR pairs. To estimate false discovery rates, a later analysis permuted the HLA or CMV assignments 20 times. A later analysis grouped co-occurring TCRs with DBSCAN, adding TCRdist sequence similarity when clustering within HLA-allele-positive subsets. Repertoires with fewer than 30,000 or more than 120,000 public chains were left out of co-occurrence clustering, as were a handful of repertoires with anomalous nucleotide sharing. Not all clones reach the TCRdb copy of this immuneACCESS table, which keeps in-frame sequences only. Checked studies attribute under half of the gap to unresolved V genes and leave the rest unexplained. Clonal size and the V and J genes are those of that table, whereas D and trimming came from the DNA. The sample table records about 160,000 clones; over 80% of these occur just once. The ten most abundant clones make up 4.1% of the sample.

The cohort consisted of hundreds of healthy bone marrow donors. All cohort members were sampled while nominally healthy, although unrecorded immune exposures were likely present. The donor tested CMV seropositive, placing the donor among the 290 or so seropositive members of the cohort. Every donor gave a peripheral blood sample, and the peripheral blood mononuclear cells from that sample were used for TCR beta sequencing. Genomic DNA was extracted from the blood cell samples with the Qiagen DNeasy Blood Extraction Kit. The sample originates from a study of cytomegalovirus exposure and HLA in healthy donors (dated by TCRdb to the late 2010s). Background for the entire study: In an earlier analysis of some 610 of the donors, 250 to 350 Gb of sequence data and 100 million or so unique TCR beta sequences from about 179 million T cells were reported. Around 300 gigabases of sequencing data and 80 million or so unique TCR sequences were included in an early release covering several hundred HLA-typed donors. Of the roughly 400 genotyped donors, 81% fell in the genetic ancestry cluster associated with self-reported Caucasian donors. The study aimed to test whether signatures of past pathogen exposure could be identified by cataloging public T cell receptors. The study used immunosequencing to profile the T cell repertoires of about 670 subjects and linked those repertoires to cytomegalovirus serostatus. Along with the roughly 710-subject first cohort, a separate validation cohort of 120 different subjects was used. High-throughput TCR immunosequencing, statistical association of individual TCRs with disease status, and machine learning were combined to predict cytomegalovirus infection status. In a later analysis, previously published TCR beta repertoires from 550 to 750 donors were re-analyzed and high-resolution HLA genotyping was added so that TCR occurrence patterns could be studied. The later analysis used no new phenotypic data to find candidate immune exposures, relying instead on TCR beta sequences and their occurrence across donors. To decide whether each TCR beta V gene segment behaved as functional or pseudogenic, an earlier analysis of nearly 600 of the donors relied on high-throughput TCR beta sequencing. Donor age, sex, ethnicity and CMV serostatus were collected together with the repertoire data. In a later genetic analysis, genome-wide SNP genotypes for 398 of the 666 donors were used, and that subset was treated as a discovery cohort. Every discovery cohort repertoire had been produced on one sequencing platform. HLA typing included class I and class II loci at four-digit resolution. Typing coverage differed by locus: A, B, C, DRB1 and DQB1 were typed in about 620-640 donors, DQA1 in 500 to 550, DPA1 in nearly 610, and DPB1 in about 450. Several DR-DQ haplotypes were handled as single units for association and clustering because linkage in the cohort was strong. Among 398 genotyped donors of the cohort, an average of roughly 240,000 unique TCR beta nucleotide sequences were sequenced per donor, roughly a sixth of them non-productive. Study-wide conclusions, independent of this receptor: In a later analysis, over 15,000 TCR beta sequences were associated with specific HLA alleles at a false discovery rate of 0.05. A further reported finding was that TCR beta sequences accurately predicted the HLA-A and HLA-B alleles for most subjects in the first cohort. According to a later analysis, parvovirus B19, influenza, CMV and Epstein-Barr virus appeared linked to several top co-occurrence clusters. The authors suggested that the approach could potentially be extended to other disease states and immunological phenotypes. Roughly uniform sequencing depth across donors was assumed in presence/absence analyses, although this assumption may not hold. The classifier was reported to diagnose cytomegalovirus status with high specificity and sensitivity in both the original cohort and the validation cohort. Some IMGT-functional V segments, including TRBV6-2 and TRBV6-3, could not be told apart with the 87-base-pair reads, so those segments were excluded. In a later analysis, the rate of TCR association differed among HLA loci, with DRB1 alleles having the most associated TCRs and HLA-C alleles having the fewest. For the cohort, immune exposure information was limited to CMV serostatus. Most TCR sequences were seen in very few donors, while some public TCRs were found in many individuals. In a later genetic analysis, a missense DCLRE1C variant was associated with V-gene and J-gene trimming of TCR beta chains, and the association was replicated in an independent cohort. An earlier analysis of approximately 530 of the donors showed that most TCR beta V segments appeared in productive rearrangements either about 87% or about 30% of the time, which broadly matched IMGT annotations. In a later analysis, HLA-associated TCR beta chains showed more clonal expansion and lower generation probabilities than non-associated chains that were equally common. A few of the identified cytomegalovirus-associated TCR beta chains were confirmed in vitro to be specific for cytomegalovirus antigens. Most CMV-associated TCR beta chains appeared to be HLA-restricted in a later analysis, and the HLA associations seemed to be driven largely by CMV exposure. Compared with the approximately 670-donor mean, donors in an Asian-associated ancestry cluster had fewer N-insertions in productive TCRs, according to a later genetic analysis. Because HLA typing was missing for some donors at each locus, association tests included only the typed subset. In the study, about 150 TCR beta chains were listed as associated with cytomegalovirus. Linkage disequilibrium might explain the correlated functional status among segregating V segments, but an unknown experimental factor could not be excluded. In this cohort, only TCR beta chains were sequenced, and detectable features were limited by the absence of alpha or paired-chain data. Strong co-occurrence of HLA alleles, especially DR and DQ, made assigning TCR associations to individual alleles difficult. The earlier analysis of some 560 of the donors excluded roughly 17 rarely observed V segments, including chromosome 9 orphons, because counts were too low. A cluster of highly shared sequence variants was judged likely to be a technical artifact of the sequencing pipeline.

Reading the germline V gene gives CDR1 MGHRA and CDR2 YSYEKL. From its cysteine to its phenylalanine, the CDR3 spans 15 amino acids. The CDR3 DNA has 45 bases and is translated from base 1. Recombination joined TRBV4-1 with TRBJ2-5, with the D segment identity uncertain. The end of the DNA is better explained by TRBJ2-7, so the J call may be wrong. The sequence was collected from a middle-aged man in good health and CMV-seropositive. What was sequenced was PBMCs. The nucleotide sequence reads TGCGCCAGCAGCCAAGATCCAGGAATCTCCTACGAGCAGTACTTC. Translated, it reads CASSQDPGISYEQYF.